This T cell receptor beta chain was profiled in a study of blood T cell repertoires in COVID-19. Original analysis: The assay estimated nucleated cells by amplifying reference gene primers. Sequencing was performed with immunoSEQ multiplex PCR; in TCRdb, only in-frame clones are kept and a portion is missing. V, J and clone size are taken as reported in that table, and D and trimming were inferred from the DNA itself. The data hold some 310,000 clones, with 80% to 90% observed a single time. The CDR3 is made up of 20 amino acids. V gave up 4 bases and J gave up 0 bases; unmatched junction bases: 17. The germline V gene has CDR1 SGHRS and CDR2 YFSETQ.

This TCR was sampled from a man in his fifties with active or convalescent COVID-19. The rearrangement joins TRBV5-1 to TRBJ1-4, with 8 bases lining up with TRBD1. Sequencing input: peripheral blood. This CDR3 reads CASSLRSPGTGAATNEKLFF. CDR3 bases: TGCGCCAGCAGCCTCCGTTCTCCAGGGACAGGTGCCGCAACTAATGAAAAACTGTTTTTT. The entire variable domain, with the rest obtained from reference TRBV5-1 and TRBJ1-4, is as follows: KAGVTQTPRYLIKTRGQQVTLSCSPISGHRSVSWYQQTPGQGLQFLFEYFSETQRNKGNFPGRFSGRQFSNSRSEMNVSTLELGDSALYLCASSLRSPGTGAATNEKLFFGSGTQLSVL.